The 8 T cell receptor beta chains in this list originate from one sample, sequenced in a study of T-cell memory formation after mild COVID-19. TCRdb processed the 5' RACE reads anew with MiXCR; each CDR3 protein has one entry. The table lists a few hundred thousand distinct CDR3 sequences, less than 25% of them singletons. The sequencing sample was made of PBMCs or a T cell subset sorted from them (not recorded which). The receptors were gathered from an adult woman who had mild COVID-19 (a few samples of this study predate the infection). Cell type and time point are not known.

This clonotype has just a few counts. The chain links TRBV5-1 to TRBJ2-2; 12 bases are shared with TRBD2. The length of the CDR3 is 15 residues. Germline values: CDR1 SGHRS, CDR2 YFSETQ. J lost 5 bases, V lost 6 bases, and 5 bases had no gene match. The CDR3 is CASTLAGGPTGELFF. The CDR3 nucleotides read TGCGCCAGCACGCTAGCGGGAGGGCCAACCGGGGAGCTGTTTTTT.

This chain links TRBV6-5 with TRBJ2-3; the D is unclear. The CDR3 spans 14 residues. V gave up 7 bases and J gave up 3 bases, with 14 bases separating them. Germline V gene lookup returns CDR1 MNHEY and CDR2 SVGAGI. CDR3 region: CASISYDGTDTQYF. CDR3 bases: TGTGCCAGCATCTCATACGACGGAACAGATACGCAGTATTTT.

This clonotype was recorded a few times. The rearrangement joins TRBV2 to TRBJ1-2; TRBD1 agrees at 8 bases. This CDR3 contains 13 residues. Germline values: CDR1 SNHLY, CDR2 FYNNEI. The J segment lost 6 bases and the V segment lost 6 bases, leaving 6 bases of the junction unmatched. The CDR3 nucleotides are TGTGCCAGCAGGGAGACAGGGGATGATGGCTACACCTTC. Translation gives CASRETGDDGYTF.

DNA for the CDR3: TGTGCCAGCTCACCACCGGGCGGGAGTGGCGGCACCGGGGAGCTGTTTTTT. It translates to CASSPPGGSGGTGELFF. V gene TRBV18 combines with J gene TRBJ2-2; TRBD2 matches 7 bases. Losses at the gene ends were 0 bases for V and 4 bases for J; bases not matched to a gene: 8. Germline values: CDR1 KGHSH, CDR2 LQKENI. The CDR3 is made up of 17 amino acids.

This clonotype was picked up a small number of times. The chain's CDR3 is CASSLGLSNTGELFF. The CDR3 DNA reads TGTGCCAGCAGCTTGGGACTGTCGAACACCGGGGAGCTGTTTTTT. This chain uses TRBV7-9 with TRBJ2-2; D perhaps matches TRBD2 (6 bases). Trimming took off 3 bases at V and 0 bases at J, with 8 bases between the two ends. Germline CDR1 is SEHNR and CDR2 is FQNEAQ (reference sequence). The CDR3 has 15 residues.

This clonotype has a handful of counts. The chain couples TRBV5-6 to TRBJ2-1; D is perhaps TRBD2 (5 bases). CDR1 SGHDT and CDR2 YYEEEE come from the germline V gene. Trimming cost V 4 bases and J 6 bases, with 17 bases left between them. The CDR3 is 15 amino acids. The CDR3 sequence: CASSPPGSQGNEQFF. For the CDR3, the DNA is TGTGCCAGCAGCCCCCCGGGATCTCAAGGCAATGAGCAGTTCTTC.

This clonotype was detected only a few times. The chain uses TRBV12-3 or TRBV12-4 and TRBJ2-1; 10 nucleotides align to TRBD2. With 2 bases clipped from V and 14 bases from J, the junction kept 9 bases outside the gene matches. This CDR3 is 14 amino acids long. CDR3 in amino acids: CASSLSSGGLKEFF. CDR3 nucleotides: TGTGCCAGCAGTTTAAGTAGCGGGGGGCTAAAAGAGTTCTTC.

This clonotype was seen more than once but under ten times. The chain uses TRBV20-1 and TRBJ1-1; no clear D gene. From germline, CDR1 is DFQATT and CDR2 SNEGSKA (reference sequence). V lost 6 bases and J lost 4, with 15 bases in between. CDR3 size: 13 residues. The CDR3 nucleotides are TGCAGTGCGGGTGACATCAAGGGCACTGAAGCTTTCTTT. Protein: CSAGDIKGTEAFF.